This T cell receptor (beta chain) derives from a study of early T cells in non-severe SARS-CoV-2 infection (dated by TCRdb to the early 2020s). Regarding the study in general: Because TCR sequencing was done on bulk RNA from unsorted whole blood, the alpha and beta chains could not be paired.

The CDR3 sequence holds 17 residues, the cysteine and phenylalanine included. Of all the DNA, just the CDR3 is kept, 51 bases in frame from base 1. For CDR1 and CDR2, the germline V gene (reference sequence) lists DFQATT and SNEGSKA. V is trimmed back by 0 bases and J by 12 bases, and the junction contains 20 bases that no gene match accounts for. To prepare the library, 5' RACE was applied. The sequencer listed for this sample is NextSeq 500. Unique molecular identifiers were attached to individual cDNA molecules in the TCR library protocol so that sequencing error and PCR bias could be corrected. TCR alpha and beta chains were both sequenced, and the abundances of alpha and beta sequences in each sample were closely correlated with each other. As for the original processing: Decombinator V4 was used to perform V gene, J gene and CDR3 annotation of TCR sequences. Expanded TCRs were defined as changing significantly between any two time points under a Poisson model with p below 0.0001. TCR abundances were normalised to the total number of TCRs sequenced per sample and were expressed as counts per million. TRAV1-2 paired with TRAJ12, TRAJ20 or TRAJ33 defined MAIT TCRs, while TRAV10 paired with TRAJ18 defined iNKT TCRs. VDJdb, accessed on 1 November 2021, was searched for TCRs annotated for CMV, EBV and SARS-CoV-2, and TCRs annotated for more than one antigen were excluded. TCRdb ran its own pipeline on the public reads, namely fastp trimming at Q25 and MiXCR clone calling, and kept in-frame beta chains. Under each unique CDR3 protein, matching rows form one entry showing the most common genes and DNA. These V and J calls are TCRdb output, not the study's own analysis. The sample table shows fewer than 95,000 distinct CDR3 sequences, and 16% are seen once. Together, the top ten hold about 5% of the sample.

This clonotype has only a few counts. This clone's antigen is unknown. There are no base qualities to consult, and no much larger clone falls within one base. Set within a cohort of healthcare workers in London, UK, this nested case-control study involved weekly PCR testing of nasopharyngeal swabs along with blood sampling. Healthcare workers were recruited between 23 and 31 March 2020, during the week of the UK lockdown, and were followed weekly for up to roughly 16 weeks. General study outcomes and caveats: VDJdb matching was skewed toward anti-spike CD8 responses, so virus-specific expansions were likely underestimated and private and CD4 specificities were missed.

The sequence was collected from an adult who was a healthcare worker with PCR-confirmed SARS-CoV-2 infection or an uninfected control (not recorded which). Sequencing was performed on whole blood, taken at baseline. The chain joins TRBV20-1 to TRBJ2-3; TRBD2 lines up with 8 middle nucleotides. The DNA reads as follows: TGCAGTGCTAGAGAGGAGCGGGGGCTAGGAGGGCCGGAAGCCCAGTATTTT. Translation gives CSAREERGLGGPEAQYF.